This T cell receptor (beta chain) was captured in a study of control samples from healthy donors and cancer patients. Unmatched junction bases numbered 10, after V lost 4 bases and J lost 5 bases. The CDR3 is 16 residues long. Germline V gene data show CDR1 as SGHTA and CDR2 as FQGNSA. Profiling relied on immunoSEQ multiplex PCR, and the TCRdb table lists in-frame clones only, not all of them. The sample holds 100,000 to 150,000 clones, roughly nine tenths seen once. The specimen sequenced was blood. The chain employs TRBV7-2 and TRBJ2-5, with 10 positions matching TRBD2. The receptor's source is a man in his late teens or twenties in good health. CDR3 amino acids: CASSSSLAGALETQYF. In DNA form, the CDR3 reads TGTGCCAGCAGCTCTTCCCTAGCGGGAGCCCTGGAGACCCAGTACTTC.